The 2 T cell receptor beta chains reported below all come from one sample, sequenced in a study of blood T cells in healthy people across ages. Through a sample-barcoded 5' primer and a J-beta primer mix, a second PCR was run for 7 to 11 cycles. MiXCR, run by TCRdb on the 5' RACE reads, gives a single entry per CDR3 protein. Among around 600,000 distinct CDR3 sequences listed, 47% were seen once. Sample: blood. These TCRs come from a man at least 80 years old in good health.

The chain recombines TRBV21-1 with TRBJ2-7; TRBD2 was called by the table and not checked on the DNA. TRBV21-1 is a known pseudogene. The CDR3 has 14 amino acids. CDR3 sequence reads: CASILGPRSYEQYF. The CDR3 nucleotides read TGTGCCAGCATCTTAGGGCCCCGCTCCTACGAGCAGTACTTC.

This clonotype has more than one count but fewer than ten. The chain links TRBV9 to TRBJ2-3, with TRBD2 identical over 12 bases. Germline V gives CDR1 SGDLS, CDR2 YYNGEE. This CDR3 comprises 16 residues. V lost 3 bases to trimming and J lost 3 bases; unmatched junction nucleotides: 5. As DNA, the CDR3 is TGTGCCAGCAGCGGAAGACTAGCGGGAGCTACAGATACGCAGTATTTT. Protein sequence: CASSGRLAGATDTQYF.